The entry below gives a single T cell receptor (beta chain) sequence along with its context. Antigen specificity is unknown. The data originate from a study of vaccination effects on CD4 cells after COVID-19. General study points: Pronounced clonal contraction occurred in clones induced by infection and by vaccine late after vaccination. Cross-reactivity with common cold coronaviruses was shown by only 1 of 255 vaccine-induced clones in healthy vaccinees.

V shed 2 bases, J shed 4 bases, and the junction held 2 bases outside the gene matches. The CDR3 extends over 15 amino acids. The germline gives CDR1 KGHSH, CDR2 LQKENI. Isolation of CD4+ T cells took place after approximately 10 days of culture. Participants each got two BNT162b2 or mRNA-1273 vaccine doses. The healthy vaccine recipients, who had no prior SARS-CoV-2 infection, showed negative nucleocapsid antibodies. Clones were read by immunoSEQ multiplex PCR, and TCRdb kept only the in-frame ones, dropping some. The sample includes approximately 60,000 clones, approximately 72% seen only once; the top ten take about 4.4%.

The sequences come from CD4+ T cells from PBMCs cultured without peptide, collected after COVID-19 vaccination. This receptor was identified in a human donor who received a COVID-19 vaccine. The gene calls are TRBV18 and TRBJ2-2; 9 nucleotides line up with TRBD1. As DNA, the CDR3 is TGTGCCAGCTCACCAGTGACAGGGGGCACCGGGGAGCTGTTTTTT. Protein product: CASSPVTGGTGELFF.